These 10 T cell receptor beta chains were all obtained from the same sample, sequenced in a study of T cells in Graves' hyperthyroidism and ophthalmopathy. Authors of the study amplified TCR beta CDR3 regions from RNA transcripts. Primed by the HTBI set, a first-round RT-PCR was run on the TCR CDR3. TCRdb reprocessed the multiplex PCR reads via MiXCR and lists one record per CDR3 protein. The table has some 600,000 distinct CDR3 sequences, 14% seen once; the top ten hold approximately 5.7%. Sequenced input: blood. Receptor source: a woman between 25 and 40 years old with Graves' hyperthyroidism that later progressed to Graves' ophthalmopathy.

This clonotype was detected ten times or more. V usage is TRBV20-1 and J usage is TRBJ1-2, with TRBD1 identical over 8 bases. Germline CDR1 reads DFQATT; CDR2 reads SNEGSKA (reference sequence). CDR3 length: 14 residues. V was clipped by 5 bases and J by 6 bases; unmatched bases: 11. The CDR3 loop is CSAPTGEVGHGYTF. CDR3 sequence (DNA): TGCAGTGCTCCGACAGGGGAGGTTGGGCATGGCTACACCTTC.

This clonotype has a handful of counts. The rearrangement links TRBV20-1 to TRBJ2-5, with 8 bases aligning to TRBD2. Trimming removed 5 bases from V and 5 bases from J; junction bases left unmatched: 7. Germline V lookup: CDR1 DFQATT, CDR2 SNEGSKA (reference sequence). The CDR3 covers 13 residues. The chain's CDR3 is CSAPGQREETQYF. Written as DNA, the CDR3 is TGCAGTGCTCCTGGACAGCGGGAGGAGACCCAGTACTTC.

This clonotype occurred many times. The J gene is TRBJ2-3, the V gene TRBV3-1, with D unclear. CDR3 length: 13 residues. The V gene's germline CDR1 is LGHDT and CDR2 YNNKEL (reference sequence). Trimming shortened V by 5 bases and J by 7 bases, and 13 bases separated the two germline ends. The CDR3 sequence: CASSEVSLNTQYF. In DNA form, the CDR3 reads TGTGCCAGCAGCGAAGTGAGTTTGAATACGCAGTATTTT.

This clonotype has only a few counts. V gene TRBV28 combines with J gene TRBJ1-4; no firm D call. The CDR3 runs to 16 residues. V shed 4 bases and J shed 6 bases, with 18 bases lying between them. Germline values: CDR1 MDHEN, CDR2 SYDVKM. CDR3 DNA sequence: TGTGCCAGCAGTTCCCTCATCAGCAGAGGATATGAAAAACTGTTTTTT. It encodes CASSSLISRGYEKLFF.

This clonotype turned up a few times. V usage is TRBV6-2 or TRBV6-3 and J usage is TRBJ2-6; D ambiguous. This CDR3 contains 16 residues. Germline CDR1 MNHEY, CDR2 SVGEGT. Trimming left V 0 bases short and J 1 base short, with 7 bases between. The CDR3 here is CASSYSDGSGANVLTF. DNA of the CDR3: TGTGCCAGCAGTTACTCCGACGGGTCTGGGGCCAACGTCCTGACTTTC.

The V and J genes are TRBV9 and TRBJ1-4; 7 nucleotides match TRBD1. The CDR3 length is 15 residues. J lost 6 bases, V lost 4 bases, and 9 bases had no gene match. Germline loops: CDR1 SGDLS, CDR2 YYNGEE. The chain's CDR3 is CASSPSTGSHEKLFF. DNA for the CDR3: TGTGCCAGCAGCCCCTCGACAGGGTCCCATGAAAAACTGTTTTTT.

This clonotype was detected ten times or more. This chain connects TRBV12-3 or TRBV12-4 to TRBJ2-3, with D perhaps matching TRBD2 (6 bases). This CDR3 spans 17 amino acids. Trimming cost V 5 bases and J 0 bases, with 18 bases left between them. The CDR3 loop reads CASSPLRKGLSTDTQYF. The CDR3 DNA sequence: TGTGCCAGCAGTCCCCTCCGTAAGGGACTGAGCACAGATACGCAGTATTTT.

The chain employs TRBV28 and TRBJ2-7; possibly TRBD2 for D (6 bases). The CDR3 loop spans 13 amino acids. The V and J ends lost 9 bases and 2 bases respectively, with 14 bases between them. CDR1 is MDHEN, CDR2 SYDVKM, per germline. Here the CDR3 DNA reads TGTGCCAGTTCAACAGCGGGCACCTACGAGCAGTACTTC. Protein: CASSTAGTYEQYF.

Worth noting for this clonotype: This may stem from a read error, because a much larger clone lies one nucleotide away. The CDR3 loop is CASIRTGGYEQYF. The CDR3 DNA sequence: TGTGCCAGCATTAGGACAGGGGGCTACGAGCAGTACTTC. The rearrangement joins TRBV6-2 or TRBV6-3 to TRBJ2-7; TRBD1 matches 10 bases. The CDR3 is 13 amino acids. CDR1 and CDR2 from the germline V gene are MNHEY and SVGEGT. After removal of 7 bases from V and 3 bases from J, the junction contained 3 bases not matched to a gene.

Note on this clonotype: Since a much larger clone is just one base distant, this may be a read error. The rearrangement links TRBV20-1 to TRBJ1-5; D may be TRBD1 (5 bases). Germline-derived CDR1 and CDR2 are DFQATT and SNEGSKA (reference sequence). The CDR3 is 14 residues long. In DNA, the CDR3 is TGCAGTGCTACACAGGCGTATAGCAATCAGCCCCATCATTTT. This encodes CSATQAYSNQPHHF.